This T cell receptor beta chain was documented in a study of T cells in Graves' hyperthyroidism and ophthalmopathy. Whole-study context: Peripheral blood was drawn at first diagnosis, prior to all treatment.

This clonotype was recorded a few times. Amplification targeted TCR beta CDR3 regions from RNA transcripts. During a first-round RT-PCR of the TCR CDR3, the HTBI primer set was used. TCRdb re-called the multiplex PCR reads through MiXCR, storing one row per CDR3 protein. The sample gives about 360,000 distinct CDR3 sequences, approximately 13% of which show up once; less than 25% is in the top ten. The patients, who ranged from 18 to 65 in age, presented with newly diagnosed hyperthyroidism lasting under 2 months. The study left out patients who had uncontrolled infection, other autoimmune disease, pregnancy or lactation. Before ophthalmopathy appeared, progressors gave blood at initial hyperthyroidism diagnosis. The receptor comes from a man aged 25 to 40 with Graves' hyperthyroidism that later progressed to Graves' ophthalmopathy. Sequencing input: blood.

The CDR3 DNA sequence: TGTGCCAGCACAACAGGGACTTCTGGGGCCAACGTCCTGACTTTC. Protein sequence: CASTTGTSGANVLTF. This rearrangement joins TRBV6-1 to TRBJ2-6, with D tentatively TRBD1 or TRBD2 (6 bases each). V lost 7 bases and J lost 1, with 11 bases in between. CDR3 length equals 15 residues. Per germline, CDR1 MNHNS and CDR2 SASEGT.